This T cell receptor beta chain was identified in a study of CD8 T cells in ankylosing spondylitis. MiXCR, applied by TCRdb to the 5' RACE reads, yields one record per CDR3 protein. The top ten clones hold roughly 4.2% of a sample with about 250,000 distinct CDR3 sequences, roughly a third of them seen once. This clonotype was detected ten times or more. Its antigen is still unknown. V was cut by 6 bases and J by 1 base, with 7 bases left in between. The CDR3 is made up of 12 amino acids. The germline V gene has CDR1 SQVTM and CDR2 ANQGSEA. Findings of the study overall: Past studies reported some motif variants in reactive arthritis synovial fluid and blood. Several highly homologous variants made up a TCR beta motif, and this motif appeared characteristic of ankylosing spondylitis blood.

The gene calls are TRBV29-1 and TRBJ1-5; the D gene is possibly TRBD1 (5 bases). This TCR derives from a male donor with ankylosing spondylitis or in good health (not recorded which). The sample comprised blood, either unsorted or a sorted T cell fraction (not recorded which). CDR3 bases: TGCAGCGTCGGGGGAAGCAATCAGCCCCAGCATTTT. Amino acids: CSVGGSNQPQHF.